The entry that follows covers one T cell receptor beta chain sequence. The antigen is unknown. Spiking each PCR with synthetic TCR analog templates was performed. Some clones are missing from TCRdb's copy, which holds only in-frame ones; the method was immunoSEQ multiplex PCR. The profile shows about 51,000 clones, approximately 86% of them singletons. Time point noted: pretreatment peripheral blood. This CDR3 region has 15 residues. Germline V gene lookup returns CDR1 MRHNA and CDR2 SNTAGT. J gave up 4 bases and V 6 bases, and 5 bases lay outside the gene matches. The data belong to a study of PD-L1 blockade in urothelial cancer. Study-wide context: Researchers found blood samples held a median of about 130,000 T cells.

Findings of the study overall: Having blood TCR clonality under the median before treatment predicted better survival.

This chain joins TRBV6-4 and TRBJ2-3; 12 bases line up with TRBD2. This specimen was PBMCs, taken around atezolizumab (anti-PD-L1) treatment. The receptor was isolated from a man in his 60s with urothelial cancer. DNA of the CDR3: TGTGCCAGCAGGGCACTAGCGGGAGGCTCAGATACGCAGTATTTT. Its translation: CASRALAGGSDTQYF.